The next 20 T cell receptor beta chains were all read from a single sample in a study of human T cells and chemical hapten exposure. Each CDR3 protein gets one entry after TCRdb re-called the RACE reads with MiXCR. The sample records about 76,000 distinct CDR3 sequences, under 15% being singletons. Time point indicated: patch test 3, about 24 weeks after DPC sensitization. Described treatment: therapeutic diphenylcyclopropenone sensitization with weekly scalp DPC. This material consisted of whole blood, taken in connection with sensitization to the hapten diphenylcyclopropenone (DPC). Every receptor here comes from a woman in her 50s with alopecia areata. Some clones in this sample may be carry-over from other donors' samples.

The chain joins TRBV5-1 to TRBJ2-7; 8 nucleotides align to TRBD2. Trimming at V came to 5 bases and at J to 1 base, leaving 5 bases not matched to a gene. Germline V gene data show CDR1 as SGHRS and CDR2 as YFSETQ. The CDR3 is 14 amino acids. In nucleotides, the CDR3 is TGCGCCAGCAGTTTCCGGGGGGGATCCTACGAGCAGTACTTC. This sequence encodes CASSFRGGSYEQYF.

This clonotype was detected ten times or more. The gene calls are TRBV7-6 and TRBJ1-1; D is unresolved. This CDR3 region has 15 residues. Between the trimmed V and J ends, which lost 1 base and 2 bases, there was a span of 11 bases. In germline, CDR1 is SGHVS, CDR2 FNYEAQ. CDR3 nucleotide sequence: TGTGCCAGCAGCTTAGGTCGGCCGGAAAACACTGAAGCTTTCTTT. Residues: CASSLGRPENTEAFF.

V is TRBV10-3 and J is TRBJ2-3, with TRBD2 identical over 11 bases. This CDR3 has 12 residues. Germline assignment: CDR1 ENHRY and CDR2 SYGVKD. V shed 9 bases, J shed 5 bases, and the junction held 1 base outside the gene matches. CDR3 protein: CAMGLAEDTQYF. CDR3 bases: TGTGCCATGGGACTAGCGGAAGATACGCAGTATTTT.

This clonotype appeared a few times. The CDR3 sequence is CASSSPRSGGTEAFF. In DNA form, the CDR3 reads TGTGCCAGCAGCTCACCTCGGTCCGGGGGGACTGAAGCTTTCTTT. The V call is TRBV6-2 or TRBV6-3, the J call TRBJ1-1; D may be TRBD1 (5 bases). V lost 6 bases and J lost 5, with 19 bases in between. CDR3 size: 15 residues. Germline lookup yields CDR1 MNHEY and CDR2 SVGEGT.

This clonotype turned up a few times. The J gene is TRBJ2-1, the V gene TRBV4-1; 8 nucleotides match TRBD2. Germline lookup yields CDR1 MGHRA and CDR2 YSYEKL. The junction had 11 bases not matched to a gene; V was cut back by 3 bases and J by 10 bases. The CDR3 length is 15 residues. Written as DNA, the CDR3 is TGCGCCAGCAGCCACCGGGCGGGAGGAGTAGGAGAGCAGTTCTTC. This sequence encodes CASSHRAGGVGEQFF.

This clonotype was detected ten times or more. Since no conserved phenylalanine or tryptophan closes the CDR3, a read error is the likely cause. The limits of the CDR3 on the DNA are not certain, so only TCRdb's listed CDR3 is given. The chain is built from TRBV6-1 and TRBJ1-4; no DNA check was done on the table's D call, TRBD1. Germline V lookup: CDR1 MNHNS, CDR2 SASEGT. The CDR3 is 11 amino acids in total, end residues counted. The chain's CDR3 is CASSERGQGAL.

J is TRBJ1-4 and V is TRBV29-1, with D unclear. V dropped 5 bases and J dropped 7 bases, with 11 bases sitting between them. Per germline, CDR1 SQVTM and CDR2 ANQGSEA. The CDR3 has 12 amino acids. The CDR3 protein is CSVLGRSEKLFF. In DNA form, the CDR3 reads TGCAGCGTTCTGGGAAGGAGTGAAAAACTGTTTTTT.

The gene calls are TRBV25-1 and TRBJ2-5; the D gene could be TRBD1 or TRBD2 (7 bases each). CDR1 is MGHDK and CDR2 is SYGVNS in the germline V gene. There are 14 residues in the CDR3. V lost 4 bases, J lost 4 bases, and 13 bases lay in between. The CDR3 nucleotides read TGTGCCAGCAGTGCAGCGGGACAGAGAGAGACCCAGTACTTC. Translating gives CASSAAGQRETQYF.

This clonotype was observed many times. V and J are TRBV7-2 and TRBJ2-7; TRBD2 matches 8 bases. The CDR3 covers 14 residues. Trimming took 5 bases from V and 7 from J; bases not matched to a gene: 10. Per germline, CDR1 SGHTA and CDR2 FQGNSA. The CDR3 DNA reads as TGTGCCAGCAGCAGGACTAGCTCATACGCGGAGCAGTACTTC. It specifies CASSRTSSYAEQYF. The full variable domain, completed using reference TRBV7-2 and TRBJ2-7, is GAGVSQSPSNKVTEKGKDVELRCDPISGHTALYWYRQSLGQGLEFLIYFQGNSAPDKSGLPSDRFSAERTGGSVSTLTIQRTQQEDSAVYLCASSRTSSYAEQYFGPGTRLTVT.

This clonotype has a count of ten or more. The chain couples TRBV12-5 to TRBJ2-3; D uncertain. CDR3 length equals 14 residues. CDR1 is LGHNT and CDR2 is FRNRAP in the germline V gene. Trimming cost V 6 bases and J 4 bases, with 14 bases left between them. This CDR3 is CASGSVVRADTQYF. The CDR3, as DNA: TGTGCTAGTGGATCTGTCGTTCGGGCAGATACGCAGTATTTT.

This clonotype was detected a few times. The V call is TRBV30, the J call TRBJ2-5; D is tentatively TRBD1 or TRBD2 (5 bases each). The V gene's germline CDR1 is GTSNPN and CDR2 SVGIG (reference sequence). The CDR3 contains 12 residues. Trimming removed 1 base from V and 4 bases from J, with 7 bases in between. The CDR3 loop reads CAWSGDVETQYF. The CDR3 DNA sequence: TGTGCCTGGAGTGGGGACGTAGAGACCCAGTACTTC.

The rearrangement joins TRBV5-4 to TRBJ1-5; D is perhaps TRBD1 (6 bases). Germline V lookup: CDR1 SGHNT, CDR2 YYREEE (reference sequence). The ends were cut back, 0 bases at V and 3 bases at J, with 10 bases in the middle. The CDR3 totals 15 residues. This chain's CDR3 is CASSLGPGDNQPQHF. The DNA for the CDR3 is TGTGCCAGCAGCTTGGGGCCAGGGGACAATCAGCCCCAGCATTTT.

The V and J genes are TRBV7-2 and TRBJ2-7, with 14 bases identical to TRBD2. Germline loops: CDR1 SGHTA, CDR2 FQGNSA. This CDR3 has 16 amino acids. The junction had 3 bases not matched to a gene; V was cut back by 5 bases and J by 0 bases. CDR3 loop: CASSGTSGGSSYEQYF. The CDR3 DNA reads TGTGCCAGCAGCGGGACTAGCGGGGGTAGCTCCTACGAGCAGTACTTC.

This clonotype was counted only a few times. This chain links TRBV21-1 with TRBJ2-7. TRBV21-1 has pseudogene status. This CDR3 region has 14 residues. The CDR3 region is CASSALADSYEQYF. The CDR3 nucleotides read TGTGCCAGCAGCGCGTTGGCGGACTCCTACGAGCAGTACTTC.

This clonotype was recorded at least ten times. The chain recombines TRBV20-1 with TRBJ2-3, with D maybe TRBD2 (5 bases). This CDR3 has 15 residues. CDR1 and CDR2 from the germline V gene are DFQATT and SNEGSKA (reference sequence). Deletions cut 4 bases from V and 6 bases from J, with 20 bases between. The CDR3 DNA reads TGCAGTGCTATTCGGCGGGTGGTTGGGTTGGATACGCAGTATTTT. Its translation: CSAIRRVVGLDTQYF.

V is TRBV7-9 and J is TRBJ1-4; D perhaps matches TRBD1 (5 bases). Germline CDR1 and CDR2: SEHNR and FQNEAQ (reference sequence). The CDR3 spans 14 residues. The V and J ends lost 11 bases and 3 bases respectively, with 16 bases between them. The CDR3 nucleotides read TGTGCCTGCGACAGTACCCGGGCTAATGAAAAACTGTTTTTT. It is translated as CACDSTRANEKLFF.

This clonotype was seen a handful of times. The chain joins TRBV5-3 to TRBJ2-1, with a weak D call TRBD2 (6 bases). TRBV5-3 is filed as an ORF, its function uncertain. Trimming took 10 bases from V and 4 from J, leaving 33 bases between them. CDR3 length: 19 residues. In DNA, the CDR3 is TGTGCCCCCCCTCGGCGGCTGGTGTGGCGGGAAACTTATTACAATGAGCAGTTCTTC. It is translated as CAPPRRLVWRETYYNEQFF.

V usage is TRBV7-9 and J usage is TRBJ1-5; D uncertain. V was trimmed by 5 bases and J by 9 bases, leaving 11 bases between them. The CDR3 totals 12 residues. Germline-derived CDR1 and CDR2 are SEHNR and FQNEAQ (reference sequence). The CDR3 bases are TGTGCCAGCAGCCCCGGAGTCGGGCCCCAGCATTTT. Translated: CASSPGVGPQHF.

Many counts were recorded for this clonotype. The V gene is TRBV6-2 or TRBV6-3, the J gene TRBJ1-1, with TRBD1 as a possible D gene (5 bases). V was clipped by 7 bases and J by 8 bases, with 17 bases between them. The CDR3 is made up of 13 amino acids. Germline lookup yields CDR1 MNHEY and CDR2 SVGEGT. The CDR3 is CASTPGEGYEAFF. CDR3 coding DNA: TGTGCCAGCACCCCGGGAGAGGGGTACGAAGCTTTCTTT.

V and J are TRBV5-1 and TRBJ1-1; 10 nucleotides match TRBD1. V shed 7 bases and J 4 bases; nucleotides not matched to a gene: 7. The CDR3 sequence is 14 residues long. Germline V gene lookup returns CDR1 SGHRS and CDR2 YFSETQ. Written as DNA, the CDR3 is TGCGCCAGCGAAGCCGGGACAGGGGTCACTGAAGCTTTCTTT. This translates into CASEAGTGVTEAFF.